This TCR beta chain was identified in a study of post-analysis software for immune sequencing data (dated by TCRdb to between 2015 and 2017). About the full investigation: Disease courses on record covered relapsing-remitting, secondary progressive and progressive-relapsing multiple sclerosis, though some patients had no subtype annotation. The patient repertoires were compared against some twelve previously published healthy control repertoires obtained from donors aged about 6 to 28 years. A subset of samples was prepared in parallel using single-end sample barcoding, then pooled and co-amplified after Illumina adapter ligation. Findings and caveats that apply to the study as a whole: The control group was slightly older than the multiple sclerosis patient group. Direct clustering with F measure showed strong co-clustering of samples prepared in the same batch, prompting a batch-effect correction. Significantly higher frequencies in patients than in controls were found for several TRBV segments, including TRBV5-6, TRBV5-1 and TRBV20-1. Normalized Chao1 diversity was significantly lower in multiple sclerosis patients than controls, suggesting substantial peripheral T-cell clonal expansion.

The library was prepared using PCR. The instrument was an Illumina HiSeq 2500. Unique molecular identifiers were incorporated into TCR beta cDNA libraries to reduce PCR and sequencing biases. Per 1 to 10 million input T cells, approximately 500,000 cDNA molecules were obtained, such that each molecule approximated one T cell. The patient libraries were prepared and sequenced using the same protocol as the earlier healthy control dataset. Samples belonging to the same batch were prepared together, multiplexed and sequenced on a shared HiSeq lane. The authors' pipeline ran thus. Raw barcoded reads were processed with MIGEC, discarding single-read molecular identifier groups before consensus assembly and CDR3 extraction. Clonotype tables were post-analysed with VDJtools, and diversity was normalized by down-sampling all datasets to the smallest sample size. To correct batch-related cross-sample contamination, repertoire overlap clustering matched CDR3 amino acid sequences but not nucleotide sequences. TCRdb itself trimmed the public reads at Q25 with fastp, ran MiXCR and retained productive beta chains. For every CDR3 protein sequence, its rows merge into one entry that carries the most common genes and DNA. V and J calls and clone size were set by TCRdb, not the authors. Counted in this sample were 600,000 to 700,000 distinct CDR3 sequences; more than 50% of them appeared once. The top ten hold about 10% of the sample.

TCR beta repertoires were profiled from peripheral blood of about a dozen young patients with multiple sclerosis to demonstrate the VDJtools post-analysis software. Multiple sclerosis patients were children and adolescents aged about 6 to 16 years. In regard to this clonotype: No antigen is known for it. Base qualities are not at hand, and no much larger clone is one base apart.

Taken from cysteine to phenylalanine, the CDR3 has 19 residues. This entry keeps only the CDR3 DNA: 57 bases, framed from base 1. CDR1 is given as SEHNR and CDR2 as FQNEAQ, both from the germline V gene (reference sequence). V loses 4 bases of germline sequence and J loses 4 bases, and the interval between the two ends is 28 bases. The sequence was collected from a girl aged 2 to 9 with multiple sclerosis. Sequenced material: blood. This chain joins TRBV7-9 to TRBJ1-2, with TRBD1 perhaps the D gene, on 5 matching bases. The DNA reads TGTGCCAGCAGCTCGAACCCGGGTAGAACAGAGCGGGGCTCCTATGGCTACACCTTC. Its protein is CASSSNPGRTERGSYGYTF.